A selection of T cell receptor beta chains follows, all from one sample in a study of blood T cell repertoires in COVID-19. Method: immunoSEQ multiplex PCR; TCRdb's copy keeps in-frame clones and lacks some. Seen here are roughly 59,000 clones, 78% observed once, and the top ten hold roughly 12%. The sample taken for sequencing was peripheral blood. Every receptor here comes from a man older than 75 with acute or convalescent COVID-19. The CDR3 runs from the conserved cysteine through the conserved F or W. The D gene is left open where the match is weak. Not every row has a clone size; where given, it reads once, few, many or a size class.

d_gene	abundance	v_gene	len	j_gene	CDR3nt	CDR3aa
TRBD2	NA	TRBV5-1	14	TRBJ2-5	TGCGCCAGCAGCTTGGGGCTAGCGGGAGAGACCCAGTACTTC	CASSLGLAGETQYF
NA	once	TRBV5-1	14	TRBJ2-3	TGCGCCAGCAGCGTAGCGGCGGGCACAGATACGCAGTATTTT	CASSVAAGTDTQYF
NA	once	TRBV3-1/TRBV3-2	11	TRBJ2-7	TGTGCCAGCAGTGGAGCGAGGGAGCAGTACTTC	CASSGAREQYF
NA	NA	TRBV4-1	15	TRBJ1-1	TGCGCCAGCAGCCACCTTGGACTGGTGAACACTGAAGCTTTCTTT	CASSHLGLVNTEAFF
NA	few	TRBV12-5	16	TRBJ2-5	TGTGCTAGTGGTTTGGACGCCAAGGGGAACAAAGAGACCCAGTACTTC	CASGLDAKGNKETQYF
TRBD2	NA	TRBV19	16	TRBJ2-1	TGTGCCAGTAGTATCCGTCAAGCGGGAAGATACAATGAGCAGTTCTTC	CASSIRQAGRYNEQFF
NA	NA	TRBV11-3	16	TRBJ1-2	TGTGCCAGCAGCTTAGAAGGCAGGCGAGCTAACTATGGCTACACCTTC	CASSLEGRRANYGYTF
NA	NA	TRBV5-1	15	TRBJ1-3	TGCGCCAGCAGCCCCGATACGAGCTCTGGAAACACCATATATTTT	CASSPDTSSGNTIYF
NA	NA	TRBV2	14	TRBJ2-7	TGTGCCAGCAGTTCCGACAGTACATCCTACGAGCAGTACTTC	CASSSDSTSYEQYF
TRBD2	NA	TRBV3-1/TRBV3-2	18	TRBJ2-6	TGTGCCAGCAGCCAATTTTTTGGCGGGAGGAATGGGGCCAACGTCCTGACTTTC	CASSQFFGGRNGANVLTF
NA	NA	TRBV7-2	13	TRBJ2-4	TGTGCCAGCAGCCTTCTACCCCGCCACATTCAGTACTTC	CASSLLPRHIQYF
NA	NA	TRBV6-5	15	TRBJ1-1	TGTGCCAGCAGTTACTCAGTAAGAGTGAACACTGAAGCTTTCTTT	CASSYSVRVNTEAFF
TRBD1	NA	TRBV3-1/TRBV3-2	15	TRBJ1-2	TGTGCCAGCAGCCAGCGAGGGACAGCTAACTATGGCTACACCTTC	CASSQRGTANYGYTF
TRBD2	few	TRBV7-3	16	TRBJ2-2	TGTGCCAGCAGTCCGGGACTAGCGGCGAACACCGGGGAGCTGTTTTTT	CASSPGLAANTGELFF
NA	NA	TRBV5-4	13	TRBJ1-4	TGTGCCAGCAGCTTCGGGTTGGATAGTCTCCTAGATTTT	CASSFGLDSLLDF
NA	NA	TRBV6-5	13	TRBJ1-2	TGTGCCAGCAGGGGCGGGCTGAAGGCTGGCTACACCTTC	CASRGGLKAGYTF
NA	NA	TRBV7-2	14	TRBJ2-7	TGTGCCAGCAGCTTATCTGGGAGCTCCTACGAGCAGTACTTC	CASSLSGSSYEQYF
TRBD1	NA	TRBV19	15	TRBJ1-4	TGTGCCAGTAGTATAGGACAGGGAAGGTCGGAAAAACTGTTTTTT	CASSIGQGRSEKLFF
NA	NA	TRBV3-1/TRBV3-2	16	TRBJ2-3	TGTGCCAGCAGCCAAGATGCTAGCGGGGACAGGTATACGCAGTATTTT	CASSQDASGDRYTQYF
NA	NA	TRBV27	14	TRBJ2-7	TGTGCCAGCAGTCTTTACCAGGGGTCCTACGAGCAGTACTTC	CASSLYQGSYEQYF
TRBD1	NA	TRBV5-6	15	TRBJ1-1	TGTGCCAGCAGCGCGCGACAGGGGTCGAACACTGAAGCTTTCTTT	CASSARQGSNTEAFF
NA	NA	TRBV11-3	15	TRBJ1-1	TGTGCCAGCAGCTTAATAGGCGGGCTGAACACTGAAGCTTTCTTT	CASSLIGGLNTEAFF
TRBD2	NA	TRBV6-1	19	TRBJ2-4	TGTGCCAGCAGTGGAGAGGGGCCGGGGGGGACACCGCTTAAAAACATTCAGTACTTC	CASSGEGPGGTPLKNIQYF
NA	NA	TRBV5-1	14	TRBJ1-1	TGCGCCAGCAGCTTGGGAGGCACGGACACTGAAGCTTTCTTT	CASSLGGTDTEAFF
TRBD2	NA	TRBV5-4	17	TRBJ2-2	TGTGCCAGCAGCTTAAGCGGGGGGGCAGGGAACACCGGGGAGCTGTTTTTT	CASSLSGGAGNTGELFF
TRBD1	once	TRBV28	16	TRBJ1-1	TGTGCCAGCAGTTCCGGGACAGCACACTATAACACTGAAGCTTTCTTT	CASSSGTAHYNTEAFF
TRBD1	NA	TRBV28	13	TRBJ1-2	TGTGCCAGCAGACCGACAGGGTTGGATGGCTACACCTTC	CASRPTGLDGYTF
TRBD2	NA	TRBV7-2	17	TRBJ2-1	TGTGCCAGCAGCTTCCGGACTAGCGGGAGCTCCTACAATGAGCAGTTCTTC	CASSFRTSGSSYNEQFF
NA	NA	TRBV9	14	TRBJ1-4	TGTGCCAGCAGCTCAGGTCGGGGTAATGAAAAACTGTTTTTT	CASSSGRGNEKLFF
TRBD2	NA	TRBV7-8	19	TRBJ2-3	TGTGCCACCGTAGTGGGGACTAGCGGGGCCCTAAGCTACACAGATACGCAGTATTTT	CATVVGTSGALSYTDTQYF
NA	NA	TRBV5-1	14	TRBJ2-7	TGCGCCAGCAGCTTGGGACAGCTCTTGGGCGAGCAGTACTTC	CASSLGQLLGEQYF
TRBD2	NA	TRBV2	14	TRBJ2-1	TGTGCCAGCAGTCTAGGAGCGGGAGTGACTGAGCAGTTCTTC	CASSLGAGVTEQFF
NA	once	TRBV19	13	TRBJ2-1	TGTGCCACCGCCGGACTCTCATACAATGAGCAGTTCTTC	CATAGLSYNEQFF
TRBD2	NA	TRBV6-1	13	TRBJ2-7	TGTGCCAGCGCCGGGGGGAGGGACTACGAGCAGTACTTC	CASAGGRDYEQYF
NA	medium-sized	TRBV29-1	14	TRBJ1-5	TGCAGCGTTGGGTCGGCGGGAGCGGGTCAGCCCCAGCATTTT	CSVGSAGAGQPQHF
TRBD1	NA	TRBV2	12	TRBJ1-6	TGTGCCAGCAGTGATTCTAGGGGGCGCAGTAACTTT	CASSDSRGRSNF
TRBD1	once	TRBV5-6	13	TRBJ2-7	TGTGCCAGCAGCTTGTACAGGGGCCACGAGCAGTACTTC	CASSLYRGHEQYF
NA	NA	TRBV7-9	17	TRBJ1-5	TGTGCCAGCAGCTCAACTATCAATGCCCCTTCGAATCAGCCCCAGCATTTT	CASSSTINAPSNQPQHF
NA	few	TRBV20-1	11	TRBJ1-1	TGCAGTGCTAGGACAGACACTGAAGCTTTCTTT	CSARTDTEAFF
NA	once	TRBV3-1/TRBV3-2	13	TRBJ1-1	TGTGCCAGCACCGGCAGGGGGAACACTGAAGCTTTCTTT	CASTGRGNTEAFF
NA	NA	TRBV5-6	16	TRBJ1-4	TGTGCCAGCAGCCATTTAAGACAGGTTTCTAATGAAAAACTGTTTTTT	CASSHLRQVSNEKLFF
NA	NA	TRBV28	16	TRBJ2-7	TGTGCCAGCAGCTCCCCCACCGAGGTACGGGCCTACGAGCAGTACTTC	CASSSPTEVRAYEQYF
TRBD1	many	TRBV28	16	TRBJ1-2	TGTGCCAGCAGAGGACTCTTTCAGGGGGTTTACTCCGGCTACACCTTC	CASRGLFQGVYSGYTF